The entry below describes one T cell receptor beta chain. Its antigen is as yet unknown. This sample is part of a study of regulatory dendritic cells for organ transplantation. General study results and limits: Memory CD8+ clonal expansion seemed more limited with regulatory than mature dendritic cells.

The germline V and J ends were trimmed by 3 bases and 8 bases, with 8 bases remaining between them. The CDR3 is made up of 12 amino acids. Germline-derived CDR1 and CDR2 are SGDLS and YYNGEE. Allogeneic regulatory or mature dendritic cells were co-cultured for 5 days with CFSE-labeled sorted T cells at 1:10. CD4+ or CD8+ T cells were sorted as naive CD45RA+ or memory CD45RO+. The assay was immunoSEQ multiplex PCR, and TCRdb's table has in-frame clones only and misses some. The sample holds about 10,000 clones, roughly two thirds seen once. This TCR derives from a human donor in good health. The rearrangement joins TRBV9 to TRBJ2-2, with D unclear. Sequences were obtained from naive CD4+ T cells from blood cultured with dendritic cells. The subset denotes: CD45RA+ naive T cells. The CDR3 loop reads CASSGVVGELFF. CDR3 coding DNA: TGTGCCAGCAGCGGAGTGGTAGGGGAGCTGTTTTTT.